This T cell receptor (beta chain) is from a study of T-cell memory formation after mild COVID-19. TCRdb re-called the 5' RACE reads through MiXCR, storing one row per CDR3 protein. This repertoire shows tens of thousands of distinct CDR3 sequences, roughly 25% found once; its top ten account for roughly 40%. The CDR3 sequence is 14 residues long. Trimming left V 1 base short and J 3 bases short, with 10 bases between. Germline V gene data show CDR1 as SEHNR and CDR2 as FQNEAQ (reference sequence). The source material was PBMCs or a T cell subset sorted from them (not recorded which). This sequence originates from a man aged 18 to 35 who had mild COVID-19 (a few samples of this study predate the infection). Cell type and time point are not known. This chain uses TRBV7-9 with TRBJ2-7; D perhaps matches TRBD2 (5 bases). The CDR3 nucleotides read TGTGCCAGCAGCTTAGGGGCCGGGGACTACGAGCAGTACGTC. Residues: CASSLGAGDYEQYV.